What follows are 7 T cell receptor beta chains derived from one specimen sequenced in a study of T-cell memory formation after mild COVID-19. MiXCR, run by TCRdb on the 5' RACE reads, gives a single entry per CDR3 protein. The data hold a few hundred thousand distinct CDR3 sequences, with roughly 21% observed a single time. The source material was PBMCs or a T cell subset sorted from them (not recorded which). Every receptor here comes from a man aged 18 to 30 who had mild COVID-19 (a few samples of this study predate the infection). Cell type and time point are not known.

There are a few counts of this clonotype. This rearrangement joins TRBV5-1 to TRBJ2-5, with 9 bases that match TRBD2. The V gene end was trimmed by 4 bases and the J gene end by 2 bases; junction bases not matched to a gene: 9. Germline CDR1 SGHRS, CDR2 YFSETQ. This CDR3 region has 16 residues. The CDR3 reads CASSPGTSTLQETQYF. CDR3 nucleotides: TGCGCCAGCAGCCCCGGGACTAGCACTTTACAAGAGACCCAGTACTTC.

This chain uses TRBV7-2 with TRBJ1-1; D is unclear. This CDR3 spans 13 amino acids. Per the germline V gene, CDR1 is SGHTA and CDR2 is FQGNSA. V lost 7 bases and J 10 bases, leaving 19 bases between the germline ends. The CDR3 DNA follows: TGTGCCAGCACCTCTAGGGCCGGACGGGGAGCTTTCTTT. This encodes CASTSRAGRGAFF.

On this clonotype itself: The limits of the CDR3 on the DNA are not certain, so only TCRdb's listed CDR3 is given. V and J are TRBV12-3 or TRBV12-4 and TRBJ2-4; TRBD2, the D gene given by the table, was not confirmed from the DNA. The length of the CDR3 is 16 amino acids, counting both ends. CDR3: CASSSSRDIAKNIQYF.

This clonotype was detected only a few times. The chain employs TRBV19 and TRBJ2-7; TRBD1 is a possible D gene (6 bases). Trimming shortened V by 8 bases and J by 1 base, and 15 bases separated the two germline ends. CDR1 is LNHDA, CDR2 SQIVND, per germline (reference sequence). The CDR3 has 14 residues. CDR3 DNA: TGTGCCAGTTCCTCCGGGACATTGTCCTACGAGCAGTACTTC. Translated: CASSSGTLSYEQYF.

The chain joins TRBV20-1 to TRBJ1-2; a possible D gene is TRBD1 (6 bases). Germline loops: CDR1 DFQATT, CDR2 SNEGSKA (reference sequence). Trimming left V 0 bases short and J 6 bases short, with 17 bases between. This CDR3 contains 15 residues. In DNA, the CDR3 is TGCAGTGCTAGAGATCTATGGGGGGGCCCCCATGGCTACACCTTC. Amino acids: CSARDLWGGPHGYTF.

V usage is TRBV5-1 and J usage is TRBJ1-1, with D unclear. The germline CDR1 and CDR2 sequences are SGHRS and YFSETQ. The V and J ends lost 3 bases and 11 bases respectively, with 17 bases between them. CDR3 length: 13 residues. The CDR3 region is CASSSPERGKAFF. In DNA form, the CDR3 reads TGCGCCAGCAGCTCACCCGAGCGGGGAAAGGCTTTCTTT.

This clonotype was picked up a small number of times. The chain employs TRBV9 and TRBJ2-1; 11 bases agree with TRBD2. Germline assignment: CDR1 SGDLS and CDR2 YYNGEE. The CDR3 sequence is 15 residues long. V gave up 6 bases and J gave up 4 bases; unmatched junction bases: 6. The CDR3 loop is CASTSGGRLYNEQFF. CDR3 nucleotides: TGTGCCAGCACTAGCGGGGGGCGCTTATACAATGAGCAGTTCTTC.